The subject of this entry is one T cell receptor beta chain. Its matching antigen is unknown. Time point defined: pretreatment peripheral blood. The length of the CDR3 is 15 residues. J was trimmed by 4 bases and V by 8 bases; bases with no gene match: 13. Germline CDR1 reads LNHDA; CDR2 reads SQIVND (reference sequence). The protocol was immunoSEQ multiplex PCR, while the TCRdb copy is restricted to in-frame clones and leaves out a portion. The sample lists approximately 90,000 clones; 65% to 85% were seen once. This sample is part of a study of PD-L1 blockade in urothelial cancer. Study information: After treatment start, blood was analyzed at 3 weeks (second dose) and at 6 weeks.

Whole-study findings and limits: A below-median TCR clonality in blood before treatment predicted better survival.

The V and J genes are TRBV19 and TRBJ1-2, with 7 bases aligning to TRBD1. The sequences come from PBMCs, collected around atezolizumab (anti-PD-L1) treatment. The TCR sequence derives from a man aged 60-69 years with urothelial cancer. CDR3 DNA: TGTGCCAGTTCTGTCGACAGGGACGGCCGCTATGGCTACACCTTC. The encoded protein is CASSVDRDGRYGYTF.